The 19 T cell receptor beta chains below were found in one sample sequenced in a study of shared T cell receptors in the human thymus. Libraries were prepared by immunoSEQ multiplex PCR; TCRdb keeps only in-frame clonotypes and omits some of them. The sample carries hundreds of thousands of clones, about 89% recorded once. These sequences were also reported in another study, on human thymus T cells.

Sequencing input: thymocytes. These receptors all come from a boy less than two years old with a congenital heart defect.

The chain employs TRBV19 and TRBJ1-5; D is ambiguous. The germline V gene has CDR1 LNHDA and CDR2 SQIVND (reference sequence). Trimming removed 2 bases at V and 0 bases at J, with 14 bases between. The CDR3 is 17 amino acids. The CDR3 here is CASSIRRRGGSNQPQHF. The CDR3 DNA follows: TGTGCCAGTAGTATAAGGCGGCGGGGTGGTAGCAATCAGCCCCAGCATTTT.

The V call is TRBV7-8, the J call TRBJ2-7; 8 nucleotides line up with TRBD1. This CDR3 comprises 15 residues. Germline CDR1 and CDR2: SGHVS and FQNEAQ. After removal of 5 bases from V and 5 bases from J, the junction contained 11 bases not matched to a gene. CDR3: CASSQDLGQVDEQYF. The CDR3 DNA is TGTGCCAGCAGCCAAGACCTGGGACAGGTAGACGAGCAGTACTTC.

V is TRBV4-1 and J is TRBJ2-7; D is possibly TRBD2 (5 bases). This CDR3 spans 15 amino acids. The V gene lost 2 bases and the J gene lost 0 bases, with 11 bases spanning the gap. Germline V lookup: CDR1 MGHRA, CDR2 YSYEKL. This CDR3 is CASSQYAGNSYEQYF. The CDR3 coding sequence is TGCGCCAGCAGCCAATACGCGGGCAACTCCTACGAGCAGTACTTC.

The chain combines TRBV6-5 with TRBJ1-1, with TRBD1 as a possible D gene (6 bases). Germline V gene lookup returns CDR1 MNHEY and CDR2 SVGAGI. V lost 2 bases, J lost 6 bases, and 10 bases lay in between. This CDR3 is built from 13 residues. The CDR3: CASSYHRVAEAFF. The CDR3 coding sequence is TGTGCCAGCAGTTACCACAGGGTCGCTGAAGCTTTCTTT.

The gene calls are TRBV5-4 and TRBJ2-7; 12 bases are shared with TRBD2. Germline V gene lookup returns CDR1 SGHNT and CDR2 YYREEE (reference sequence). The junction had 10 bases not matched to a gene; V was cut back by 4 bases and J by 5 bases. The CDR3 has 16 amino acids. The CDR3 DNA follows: TGTGCCAGCAGCCCCATCCCTAGCGGGAGGGCCCACGAGCAGTACTTC. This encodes CASSPIPSGRAHEQYF.

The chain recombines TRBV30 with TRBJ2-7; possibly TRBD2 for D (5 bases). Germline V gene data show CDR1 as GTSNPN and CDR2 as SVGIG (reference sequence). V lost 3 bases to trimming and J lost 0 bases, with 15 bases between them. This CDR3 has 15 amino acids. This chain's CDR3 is CAWRWSVGSSYEQYF. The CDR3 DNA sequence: TGTGCCTGGAGATGGAGTGTGGGGAGCTCCTACGAGCAGTACTTC.

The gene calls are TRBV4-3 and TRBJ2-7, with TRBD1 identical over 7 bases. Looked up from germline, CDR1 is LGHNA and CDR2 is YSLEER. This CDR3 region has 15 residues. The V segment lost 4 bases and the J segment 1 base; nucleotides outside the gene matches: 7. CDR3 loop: CASSPGTAQSYEQYF. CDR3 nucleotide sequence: TGCGCCAGCAGCCCGGGGACAGCTCAATCCTACGAGCAGTACTTC.

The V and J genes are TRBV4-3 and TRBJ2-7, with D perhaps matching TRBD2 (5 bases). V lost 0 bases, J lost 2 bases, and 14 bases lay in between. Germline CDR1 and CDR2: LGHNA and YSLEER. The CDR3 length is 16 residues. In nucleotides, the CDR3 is TGCGCCAGCAGCCAAGACGACGGGGAAGGAACCTACGAGCAGTACTTC. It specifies CASSQDDGEGTYEQYF.

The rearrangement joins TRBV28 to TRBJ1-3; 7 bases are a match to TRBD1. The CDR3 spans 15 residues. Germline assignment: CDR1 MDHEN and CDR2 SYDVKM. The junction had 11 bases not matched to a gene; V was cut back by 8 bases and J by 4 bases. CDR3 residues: CASCWDRGRGNTIYF. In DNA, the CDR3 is TGTGCCAGCTGCTGGGACAGAGGGCGAGGAAACACCATATATTTT.

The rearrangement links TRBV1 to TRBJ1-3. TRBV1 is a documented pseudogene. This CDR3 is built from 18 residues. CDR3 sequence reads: CTSSQDRGGRSSGNTIYF. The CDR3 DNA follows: TGCACCAGCAGCCAAGATAGGGGGGGACGGAGCTCTGGAAACACCATATATTTT.

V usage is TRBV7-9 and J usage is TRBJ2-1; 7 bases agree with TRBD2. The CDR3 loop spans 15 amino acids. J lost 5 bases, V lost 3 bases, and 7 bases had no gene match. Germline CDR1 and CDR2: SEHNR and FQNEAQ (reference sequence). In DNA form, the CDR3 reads TGTGCCAGCAGCTTGCCTAGCGGATCTGACAATGAGCAGTTCTTC. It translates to CASSLPSGSDNEQFF.

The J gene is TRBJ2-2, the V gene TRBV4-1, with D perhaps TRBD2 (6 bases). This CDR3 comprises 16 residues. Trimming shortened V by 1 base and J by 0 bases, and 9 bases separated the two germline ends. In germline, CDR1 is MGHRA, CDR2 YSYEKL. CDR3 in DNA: TGCGCCAGCAGCCAAGTTAGCGGTACGAACACCGGGGAGCTGTTTTTT. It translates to CASSQVSGTNTGELFF.

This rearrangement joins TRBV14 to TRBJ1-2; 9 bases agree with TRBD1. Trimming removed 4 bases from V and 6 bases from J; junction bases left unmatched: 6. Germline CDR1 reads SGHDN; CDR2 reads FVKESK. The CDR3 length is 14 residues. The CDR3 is CASSPTRTGDGYTF. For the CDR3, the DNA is TGTGCCAGCAGCCCGACGAGGACAGGGGATGGCTACACCTTC.

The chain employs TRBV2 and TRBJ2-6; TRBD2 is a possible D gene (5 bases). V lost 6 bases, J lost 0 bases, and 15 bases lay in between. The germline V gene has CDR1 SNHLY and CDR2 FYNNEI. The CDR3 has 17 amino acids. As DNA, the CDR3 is TGTGCCAGCAGGGACTCTTCGCTCAGCTCTGGGGCCAACGTCCTGACTTTC. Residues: CASRDSSLSSGANVLTF. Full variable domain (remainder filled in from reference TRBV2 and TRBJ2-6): EPEVTQTPSHQVTQMGQEVILRCVPISNHLYFYWYRQILGQKVEFLVSFYNNEISEKSEIFDDQFSVERPDGSNFTLKIRSTKLEDSAMYFCASRDSSLSSGANVLTFGAGSRLTVL.

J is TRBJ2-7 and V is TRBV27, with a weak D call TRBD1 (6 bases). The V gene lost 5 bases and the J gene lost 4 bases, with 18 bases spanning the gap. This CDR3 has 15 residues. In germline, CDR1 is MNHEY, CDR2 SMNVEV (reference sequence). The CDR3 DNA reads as TGTGCCAGCAGTATCCACACAGGGTCTAGGTACGAGCAGTACTTC. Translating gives CASSIHTGSRYEQYF.

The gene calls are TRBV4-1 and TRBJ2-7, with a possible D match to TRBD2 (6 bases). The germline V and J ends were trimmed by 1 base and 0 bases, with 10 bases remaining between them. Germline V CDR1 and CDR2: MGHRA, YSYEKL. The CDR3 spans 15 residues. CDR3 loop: CASSQGRGTSYEQYF. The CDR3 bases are TGCGCCAGCAGCCAAGGACGGGGGACCTCCTACGAGCAGTACTTC.

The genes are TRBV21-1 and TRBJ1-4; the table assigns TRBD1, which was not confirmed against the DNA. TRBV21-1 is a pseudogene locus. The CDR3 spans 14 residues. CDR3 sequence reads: CASSKSQGFEKLFF. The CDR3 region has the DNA TGTGCCAGCAGCAAGTCCCAGGGATTTGAAAAACTGTTTTTT.

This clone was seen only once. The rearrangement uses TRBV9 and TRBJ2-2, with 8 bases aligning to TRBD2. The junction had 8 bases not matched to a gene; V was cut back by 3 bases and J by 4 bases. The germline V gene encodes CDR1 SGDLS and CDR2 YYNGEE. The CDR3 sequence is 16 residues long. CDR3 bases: TGTGCCAGCAGCGGACGGAGCGGGGGCCTCACCGGGGAGCTGTTTTTT. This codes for CASSGRSGGLTGELFF.

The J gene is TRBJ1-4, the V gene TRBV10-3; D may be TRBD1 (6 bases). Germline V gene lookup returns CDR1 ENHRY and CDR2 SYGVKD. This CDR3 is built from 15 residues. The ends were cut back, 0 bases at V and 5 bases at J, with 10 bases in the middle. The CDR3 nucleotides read TGTGCCATCAGTGAGTCGGGACAAGCGAATGAAAAACTGTTTTTT. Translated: CAISESGQANEKLFF.